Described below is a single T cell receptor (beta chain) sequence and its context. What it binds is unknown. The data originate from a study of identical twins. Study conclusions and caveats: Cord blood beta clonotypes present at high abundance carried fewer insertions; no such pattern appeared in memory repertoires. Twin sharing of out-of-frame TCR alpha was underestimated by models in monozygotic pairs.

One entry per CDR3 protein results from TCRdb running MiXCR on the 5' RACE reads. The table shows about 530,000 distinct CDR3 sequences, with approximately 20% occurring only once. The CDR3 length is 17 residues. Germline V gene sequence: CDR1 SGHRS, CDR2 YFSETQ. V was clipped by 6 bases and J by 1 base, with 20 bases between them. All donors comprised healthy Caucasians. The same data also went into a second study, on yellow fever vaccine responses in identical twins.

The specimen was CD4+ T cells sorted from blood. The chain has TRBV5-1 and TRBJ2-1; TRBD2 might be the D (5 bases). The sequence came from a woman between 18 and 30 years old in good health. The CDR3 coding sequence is TGCGCCAGCAACCCCACCGGACTCTCCGCGTCCTACAATGAGCAGTTCTTC. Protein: CASNPTGLSASYNEQFF.